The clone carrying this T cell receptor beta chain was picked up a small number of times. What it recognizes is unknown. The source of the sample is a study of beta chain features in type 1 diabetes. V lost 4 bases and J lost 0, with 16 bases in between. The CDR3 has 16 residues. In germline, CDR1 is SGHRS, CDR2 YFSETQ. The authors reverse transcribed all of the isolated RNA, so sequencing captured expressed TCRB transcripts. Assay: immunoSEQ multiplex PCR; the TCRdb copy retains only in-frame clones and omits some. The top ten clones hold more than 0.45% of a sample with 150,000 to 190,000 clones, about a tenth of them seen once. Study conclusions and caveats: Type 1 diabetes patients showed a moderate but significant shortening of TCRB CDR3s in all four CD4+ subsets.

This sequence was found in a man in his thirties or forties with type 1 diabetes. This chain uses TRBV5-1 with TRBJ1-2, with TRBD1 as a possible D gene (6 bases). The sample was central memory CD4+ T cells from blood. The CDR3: CASSDEDRVANYGYTF. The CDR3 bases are TGCGCCAGCAGCGATGAGGACAGAGTGGCTAACTATGGCTACACCTTC.